The 3 T cell receptor beta chains presented below share a single source sample, sequenced in a study of T cell repertoires in cytomegalovirus infection. These receptors are not linked to any known antigen. MiXCR, run by TCRdb on the reads, gives a single entry per CDR3 protein. Among about 340,000 distinct CDR3 sequences listed, just under 30% were seen once. The sequences come from cultured PBMCs, collected from culture after CMV antigen stimulation. These receptors all come from a human donor in good health (CMV status not recorded). Some clones in this sample may be carry-over from other donors' samples.

This clonotype was seen more than once but under ten times. The rearrangement joins TRBV29-1 to TRBJ2-5; 10 bases fit TRBD2. The length of the CDR3 is 16 residues. J lost 7 bases, V lost 5 bases, and 16 bases had no gene match. CDR1 and CDR2 (germline): SQVTM, ANQGSEA. This CDR3 reads CSVPASGGHSPTTQYF. The CDR3 DNA follows: TGCAGCGTTCCGGCTAGCGGGGGCCATTCACCAACGACCCAGTACTTC.

This chain uses TRBV19 with TRBJ1-2; D gene ambiguous. V was trimmed by 4 bases and J by 7 bases, leaving 16 bases between them. Per germline, CDR1 LNHDA and CDR2 SQIVND (reference sequence). The CDR3 has 14 residues. As DNA, the CDR3 is TGTGCCAGTAGTACTGACCCTTCAGTGGCTGGCTACACCTTC. This translates into CASSTDPSVAGYTF.

The chain employs TRBV20-1 and TRBJ2-1, with 7 bases matching TRBD2. In germline, CDR1 is DFQATT, CDR2 SNEGSKA (reference sequence). V dropped 6 bases and J dropped 5; count of bases not matched to a gene: 7. The CDR3 runs to 13 residues. CDR3 sequence reads: CSATLTSDNEQFF. CDR3 sequence (DNA): TGCAGTGCCACTCTTACTAGCGACAATGAGCAGTTCTTC.